Presented here are 28 T cell receptor beta chains from one specimen sequenced in a study of blood T cell repertoires in COVID-19. The repertoire was sequenced with immunoSEQ multiplex PCR; TCRdb's copy has only in-frame clones and lacks some. The sample carries tens of thousands of clones, about 86% recorded once. Material for sequencing was peripheral blood. Receptor source: a woman of 80 years or more in a cohort sampled during active or convalescent COVID-19.

This chain joins TRBV5-1 and TRBJ2-1, with a possible D match to TRBD2 (6 bases). The CDR3 has 12 amino acids. Trimming removed 7 bases from V and 10 bases from J, with 15 bases in between. Germline loops: CDR1 SGHRS, CDR2 YFSETQ. CDR3 sequence reads: CASSGAGNEQFF. DNA of the CDR3: TGCGCCAGCTCCGGCGCGGGAAACGAGCAGTTCTTC.

J is TRBJ2-7 and V is TRBV30, with 9 nucleotides matching TRBD2. V was pared by 1 base and J by 3 bases, with 7 bases of the junction left unmatched. Germline V gives CDR1 GTSNPN, CDR2 SVGIG (reference sequence). The CDR3 is made up of 15 amino acids. The CDR3 DNA is TGTGCCTGGAGTGGTATTCGTAGCGGGGGCTACGAGCAGTACGTC. Its protein product is CAWSGIRSGGYEQYV.

This chain joins TRBV6-1 and TRBJ1-5; maybe TRBD1 (5 bases). Deletions cut 1 base from V and 2 bases from J, with 12 bases between. The CDR3 length is 16 residues. The germline gives CDR1 MNHNS, CDR2 SASEGT. The CDR3 loop is CASSEVPGRGNQPQHF. CDR3 coding DNA: TGTGCCAGCAGTGAAGTCCCAGGGAGGGGCAATCAGCCCCAGCATTTT.

Of note for this clone: The junction departs from the called germline gene at one end, perhaps through a read error. The J gene is TRBJ1-5, the V gene TRBV19; the D is unclear. Germline assignment: CDR1 LNHDA and CDR2 SQIVND (reference sequence). The CDR3 has 16 amino acids. CDR3 residues: CASTVALLYSNQPQHF. CDR3 nucleotide sequence: TGTGCAAGTACCGTAGCCCTACTTTATAGCAATCAGCCCCAGCATTTT.

A few counts support this clone. The V call is TRBV30, the J call TRBJ2-4, with 10 bases lining up with TRBD1. Looked up from germline, CDR1 is GTSNPN and CDR2 is SVGIG (reference sequence). The CDR3 has 13 residues. Unmatched junction bases numbered 2, after V lost 3 bases and J lost 6 bases. CDR3 protein: CAWRGQGRNIQYF. The CDR3 coding sequence is TGTGCCTGGAGGGGACAGGGGAGAAACATTCAGTACTTC.

The V and J genes are TRBV29-1 and TRBJ1-1, with 10 bases aligning to TRBD1. CDR1 SQVTM and CDR2 ANQGSEA come from the germline V gene. The CDR3 totals 13 residues. With 6 bases clipped from V and 4 bases from J, the junction kept 5 bases outside the gene matches. CDR3 protein: CSVRTGGVTEAFF. DNA of the CDR3: TGCAGCGTAAGGACAGGGGGTGTCACTGAAGCTTTCTTT.

The rearrangement links TRBV11-2 to TRBJ2-7; possible D gene TRBD1, 6 bases. The CDR3 has 14 amino acids. V lost 4 bases, J lost 10 bases, and 20 bases lay in between. CDR1 and CDR2 from the germline V gene are SGHAT and FQNNGV. The CDR3 loop reads CASSSSDSFSGQYF. DNA for the CDR3: TGTGCCAGCAGCTCGTCGGACAGTTTCAGTGGCCAGTACTTC.

The V and J genes are TRBV27 and TRBJ1-1, with 8 bases identical to TRBD1. CDR1 MNHEY and CDR2 SMNVEV come from the germline V gene (reference sequence). The CDR3 is 19 residues long. Trimming took 3 bases from V and 0 from J; bases not matched to a gene: 15. The CDR3 sequence: CASSFRKTGVIGLNTEAFF. CDR3 nucleotides: TGTGCCAGCAGTTTCCGGAAGACAGGGGTTATAGGTTTGAACACTGAAGCTTTCTTT.

V is TRBV2 and J is TRBJ2-3; 13 bases agree with TRBD2. In germline, CDR1 is SNHLY, CDR2 FYNNEI. There are 16 residues in the CDR3. Germline trimming cut 5 bases from V and 4 bases from J; bases unmatched to any gene: 6. The CDR3 sequence: CASSYTSGRAPDTQYF. DNA of the CDR3: TGTGCCAGCAGTTACACTAGCGGGAGGGCCCCAGATACGCAGTATTTT.

The CDR3 nucleotides read TGCAGCGTTGAGTTTCACAGGGCCAACACTGAAGCTTTCTTT. Its translation is CSVEFHRANTEAFF. V and J are TRBV29-1 and TRBJ1-1; TRBD1 is a possible D gene (6 bases). Germline CDR1 SQVTM, CDR2 ANQGSEA. The CDR3 runs 14 residues. V shed 3 bases and J shed 2 bases, with 13 bases lying between them.

The rearrangement joins TRBV5-1 to TRBJ2-5, with 7 bases identical to TRBD2. The CDR3 is made up of 15 amino acids. The V segment lost 5 bases and the J segment 3 bases; nucleotides outside the gene matches: 10. Germline V gives CDR1 SGHRS, CDR2 YFSETQ. The DNA of the CDR3 is TGCGCCAGCAGGGCTGTCGGGCTAGCGGAAGAGACCCAGTACTTC. Translation: CASRAVGLAEETQYF.

This chain joins TRBV19 and TRBJ2-1, with 7 nucleotides matching TRBD2. Germline V gene sequence: CDR1 LNHDA, CDR2 SQIVND (reference sequence). The CDR3 is 14 amino acids. Germline trimming cut 4 bases from V and 7 bases from J; bases unmatched to any gene: 7. The CDR3 nucleotides read TGTGCCAGTAGTACCAATAGCGGGCCTAATGAGCAGTTCTTC. Protein sequence: CASSTNSGPNEQFF.

This clone was counted once. The rearrangement uses TRBV28 and TRBJ2-5, with unresolved D. CDR1 and CDR2 from the germline V gene are MDHEN and SYDVKM. V gave up 2 bases and J gave up 2 bases, with 6 bases separating them. The CDR3 extends over 13 amino acids. Here the CDR3 DNA reads TGTGCCAGCAGTTTACCGTCTCAAGAGACCCAGTACTTC. Residues: CASSLPSQETQYF.

V gene TRBV5-1 combines with J gene TRBJ1-5; D not certain. CDR1 is SGHRS and CDR2 is YFSETQ in the germline V gene. There are 15 residues in the CDR3. V lost 0 bases, J lost 1 base, and 8 bases lay in between. The CDR3 nucleotides read TGCGCCAGCAGCTTGGATTCTACCAGCAATCAGCCCCAGCATTTT. Translated: CASSLDSTSNQPQHF.

The gene calls are TRBV5-1 and TRBJ1-6; possibly TRBD1 for D (6 bases). From germline, CDR1 is SGHRS and CDR2 YFSETQ. The V end was cut by 4 bases, the J end by 12 bases, with 20 bases between. The CDR3 has 15 amino acids. The CDR3, as DNA: TGCGCCAGCAGCCCCCTTCCCCAACAGGGCCAACCCCTCCACTTT. Protein product: CASSPLPQQGQPLHF.

The chain has TRBV28 and TRBJ1-6; D not certain. Per germline, CDR1 MDHEN and CDR2 SYDVKM. The V end lost 4 bases, the J end lost 0 bases, and 7 bases lay between the germline ends. The CDR3 runs 15 residues. CDR3 nucleotide sequence: TGTGCCAGCAGTTACGAGAGCTCCTATAATTCACCCCTCCACTTT. Amino acids: CASSYESSYNSPLHF.

This chain links TRBV9 with TRBJ2-2; TRBD2 is a possible D gene (5 bases). The germline V gene has CDR1 SGDLS and CDR2 YYNGEE. Deletions cut 4 bases from V and 0 bases from J, with 10 bases between. This CDR3 has 15 amino acids. This chain's CDR3 is CASSIGLANTGELFF. The DNA for the CDR3 is TGTGCCAGCAGCATCGGACTGGCGAACACCGGGGAGCTGTTTTTT.

This clone has just one count. The genes are TRBV9 and TRBJ2-3; the match to TRBD2 covers 11 bases. With 3 bases clipped from V and 6 bases from J, the junction kept 6 bases outside the gene matches. CDR3 length equals 15 residues. Germline CDR1 reads SGDLS; CDR2 reads YYNGEE. The CDR3 loop reads CASSGTSGSSDTQYF. The CDR3 DNA reads as TGTGCCAGCAGCGGAACTAGCGGGAGCTCGGATACGCAGTATTTT.

This chain uses TRBV28 with TRBJ1-6; D not certain. The CDR3 sequence is 14 residues long. Looked up from germline, CDR1 is MDHEN and CDR2 is SYDVKM. Trimming removed 8 bases from V and 14 bases from J, with 22 bases in between. CDR3 coding DNA: TGTGCCAGCCGAGGACCGGAGGGTTCGGTATCCCTCCACTTT. It translates to CASRGPEGSVSLHF.

Here the CDR3 DNA reads TGTGCCAGCAGCGGGCAAACCACAGATACGCAGTATTTT. This sequence encodes CASSGQTTDTQYF. The genes are TRBV5-4 and TRBJ2-3, with D uncertain. The V end lost 4 bases, the J end lost 2 bases, and 8 bases lay between the germline ends. The germline gives CDR1 SGHNT, CDR2 YYREEE (reference sequence). This CDR3 region has 13 residues.

This clone occurred once. The chain has TRBV5-1 and TRBJ1-3; D possibly corresponds to TRBD1 (6 bases). V was pared by 4 bases and J by 0 bases, with 23 bases between. The germline gives CDR1 SGHRS, CDR2 YFSETQ. The length of the CDR3 is 19 residues. In DNA form, the CDR3 reads TGCGCCAGCAGCCCCGCCTTGTACGCAGGGGCTATCTCTGGAAACACCATATATTTT. Protein product: CASSPALYAGAISGNTIYF.

The chain has TRBV10-3 and TRBJ2-7, with a tentative D call TRBD2 (6 bases). This CDR3 has 16 residues. V was cut by 6 bases and J by 6 bases, with 24 bases left in between. Germline loops: CDR1 ENHRY, CDR2 SYGVKD. CDR3 amino acids: CAIRRGQVGSAGEQYF. CDR3 coding DNA: TGTGCCATCAGGCGGGGTCAGGTGGGATCGGCGGGCGAGCAGTACTTC.

The CDR3 nucleotides are TGTGCCAGCAGGCCCTCCACAGTGAACACCGGGGAGCTGTTTTTT. This gives the protein CASRPSTVNTGELFF. The V and J genes are TRBV2 and TRBJ2-2; D call uncertain. The CDR3 loop spans 15 amino acids. Germline CDR1 is SNHLY and CDR2 is FYNNEI. The V end lost 6 bases, the J end lost 1 base, and 12 bases lay between the germline ends.

The V gene is TRBV7-3, the J gene TRBJ2-7; 8 nucleotides align to TRBD2. The CDR3 loop spans 14 amino acids. V lost 4 bases to trimming and J lost 2 bases; unmatched junction nucleotides: 4. Per germline, CDR1 SGHTA and CDR2 FQGTGA. The CDR3 loop reads CASSSGGRAYEQYF. Written as DNA, the CDR3 is TGTGCCAGCAGCTCGGGGGGGAGGGCCTACGAGCAGTACTTC. Full variable domain (missing parts from reference TRBV7-3 and TRBJ2-7): GAGVSQTPSNKVTEKGKYVELRCDPISGHTALYWYRQSLGQGPEFLIYFQGTGAADDSGLPNDRFFAVRPEGSVSTLKIQRTERGDSAVYLCASSSGGRAYEQYFGPGTRLTVT.

In DNA form, the CDR3 reads TGTGCCAGCAGCCGGGCAGGGCGCAACTATGGCTACACCTTC. It specifies CASSRAGRNYGYTF. The rearrangement links TRBV5-6 to TRBJ1-2, with a tentative D call TRBD1 (5 bases). The CDR3 covers 14 residues. Trimming stripped 4 bases from V and 2 bases from J, with 12 bases between. Germline V gene sequence: CDR1 SGHDT, CDR2 YYEEEE.

This chain uses TRBV28 with TRBJ1-1; D unresolved. V was cut by 3 bases and J by 6 bases, with 11 bases left in between. The CDR3 contains 13 residues. Germline CDR1 MDHEN, CDR2 SYDVKM. The CDR3 DNA follows: TGTGCCAGCAGTTTGCCCATTACACCTGAAGCTTTCTTT. As protein: CASSLPITPEAFF. The variable domain in full, completed from reference TRBV28 and TRBJ1-1, reads DVKVTQSSRYLVKRTGEKVFLECVQDMDHENMFWYRQDPGLGLRLIYFSYDVKMKEKGDIPEGYSVSREKKERFSLILESASTNQTSMYLCASSLPITPEAFFGQGTRLTVV.

The rearrangement links TRBV28 to TRBJ1-3, with D uncertain. Per the germline V gene, CDR1 is MDHEN and CDR2 is SYDVKM. The V gene lost 5 bases and the J gene lost 0 bases, with 8 bases spanning the gap. CDR3 length: 14 amino acids. The CDR3 sequence is CASSRHRSGNTIYF. The CDR3 DNA reads as TGTGCCAGCAGTCGACACCGCTCTGGAAACACCATATATTTT.

The chain carries TRBV6-5 and TRBJ1-2; D gene ambiguous. Trimming took 5 bases from V and 8 from J, leaving 12 bases between them. This CDR3 is built from 12 residues. The V gene's germline CDR1 is MNHEY and CDR2 SVGAGI. The CDR3 DNA reads as TGTGCCAGCAGTCAAATCGACGGGGGCTACACCTTC. This codes for CASSQIDGGYTF.